Following are 9 T cell receptor beta chains from one sample sequenced in a study of T cells in Graves' hyperthyroidism and ophthalmopathy. Template material for amplifying TCR beta CDR3 regions consisted of RNA transcripts. Initially, a first-round RT-PCR of the TCR CDR3 employed the HTBI primer set. TCRdb fed the multiplex PCR reads into MiXCR, producing one record per CDR3 protein. The sample includes 500,000 to 800,000 distinct CDR3 sequences, roughly 14% seen only once; the top ten take about an eighth. Sample: blood. Receptor source: a woman aged 50 to 60 with Graves' ophthalmopathy.

This clonotype came up once. V usage is TRBV28 and J usage is TRBJ2-1; 9 nucleotides align to TRBD1. The germline CDR1 and CDR2 sequences are MDHEN and SYDVKM. CDR3 length: 22 amino acids. After removal of 2 bases from V and 2 bases from J, the junction contained 22 bases not matched to a gene. The CDR3 coding sequence is TGTGCCAGCAGTTTAAGTTTTAGTTGGGACAGGGATGTCGGGGGGACCTACAATGAGCAGTTCTTC. Translating gives CASSLSFSWDRDVGGTYNEQFF.

There are many counts of this clonotype. The CDR3 region has the DNA TGTGCCAGCAGTTTTTCTGAGACCCTGAACACTGAAGCTTTCTTT. Protein sequence: CASSFSETLNTEAFF. This chain links TRBV28 with TRBJ1-1; D is unresolved. The CDR3 loop spans 15 amino acids. The germline V and J ends were trimmed by 3 bases and 0 bases, with 11 bases remaining between them. CDR1 and CDR2 (germline): MDHEN, SYDVKM.

There are a few counts of this clonotype. The genes are TRBV14 and TRBJ1-3; a possible D gene is TRBD1 (5 bases). The CDR3 is 14 residues long. The ends were cut back, 8 bases at V and 2 bases at J, with 13 bases in the middle. CDR1 is SGHDN and CDR2 is FVKESK in the germline V gene. DNA of the CDR3: TGTGCCAGCCAGCCCCGGGGGGCTGGAAACACCATATATTTT. It is translated as CASQPRGAGNTIYF.

This clonotype came up a few times. This chain joins TRBV28 and TRBJ1-2; tentative D call: TRBD1 (6 bases). In germline, CDR1 is MDHEN, CDR2 SYDVKM. The CDR3 spans 15 residues. Trimming stripped 4 bases from V and 8 bases from J, with 20 bases between. CDR3 coding DNA: TGTGCCAGCAGTTATGCGCTTGGGGGGGCTGGCGGCTACACCTTC. Its protein is CASSYALGGAGGYTF.

Ten or more counts support this clonotype. The V call is TRBV7-9, the J call TRBJ2-1; 9 nucleotides match TRBD2. This CDR3 is 16 amino acids long. The V gene end was trimmed by 5 bases and the J gene end by 7 bases; junction bases not matched to a gene: 12. CDR1 SEHNR and CDR2 FQNEAQ come from the germline V gene (reference sequence). The CDR3 is CASSPETSGRWNEQFF. Here the CDR3 DNA reads TGTGCCAGCAGCCCGGAGACTAGCGGTCGATGGAATGAGCAGTTCTTC.

In this sample, this clonotype turned up many times. V gene TRBV20-1 combines with J gene TRBJ2-7; the D gene could be TRBD1 or TRBD2 (5 bases each). In germline, CDR1 is DFQATT, CDR2 SNEGSKA (reference sequence). The V gene lost 3 bases and the J gene lost 2 bases, with 14 bases spanning the gap. The CDR3 has 14 residues. CDR3 sequence reads: CSASPRDGPYEQYF. CDR3 coding DNA: TGCAGTGCTAGTCCCCGGGACGGCCCCTACGAGCAGTACTTC.

The rearrangement joins TRBV12-3 or TRBV12-4 to TRBJ2-7; TRBD2 might be the D (6 bases). V was shortened by 6 bases and J by 5 bases, with 23 bases between the two germline ends. The CDR3 spans 16 residues. The CDR3 nucleotides are TGTGCCAGCAGCCGGCCGGAGGGGACCTCCCGCAACGAGCAGTACTTC. Translation gives CASSRPEGTSRNEQYF.

At least ten counts were recorded for this clonotype. The V call is TRBV2, the J call TRBJ2-2, with a weak D call TRBD2 (6 bases). V lost 4 bases and J 3 bases, leaving 12 bases between the germline ends. The length of the CDR3 is 15 residues. Per germline, CDR1 SNHLY and CDR2 FYNNEI. CDR3 DNA sequence: TGTGCCAGCAGTGGGACTATTCCCCACACCGGGGAGCTGTTTTTT. Protein sequence: CASSGTIPHTGELFF.

This clonotype has more than one count but fewer than ten. The V call is TRBV20-1, the J call TRBJ2-7; 11 nucleotides agree with TRBD2. The junction had 7 bases not matched to a gene; V was cut back by 0 bases and J by 0 bases. The germline V gene encodes CDR1 DFQATT and CDR2 SNEGSKA (reference sequence). The CDR3 length is 17 residues. The CDR3 loop is CSARDRGTSGPSYEQYF. The CDR3 coding sequence is TGCAGTGCTAGAGATCGGGGGACTAGCGGTCCCTCCTACGAGCAGTACTTC.